The clone carrying this TCR beta chain was seen ten or more times. The V gene lost 0 bases and the J gene lost 6 bases, with 13 bases spanning the gap. This CDR3 is built from 14 residues. CDR1 is SGHDT and CDR2 is YYEEEE in the germline V gene. TCRdb independently ran MiXCR on the 5' RACE reads; one entry per CDR3 protein. Of approximately 240,000 distinct CDR3 sequences listed, about 3.5% are singletons. This sample was included in a study of T cells after yellow fever vaccination. This chain links TRBV5-6 with TRBJ2-7; D call uncertain. This specimen was PBMCs, taken 15 days after the yellow fever booster vaccination. This receptor was taken from a man between 18 and 35 years old who received the YFV17D yellow fever vaccine. The CDR3 loop reads CASSLAGSILEQYV. For the CDR3, the DNA is TGTGCCAGCAGCTTGGCCGGTTCTATACTCGAGCAGTACGTC.